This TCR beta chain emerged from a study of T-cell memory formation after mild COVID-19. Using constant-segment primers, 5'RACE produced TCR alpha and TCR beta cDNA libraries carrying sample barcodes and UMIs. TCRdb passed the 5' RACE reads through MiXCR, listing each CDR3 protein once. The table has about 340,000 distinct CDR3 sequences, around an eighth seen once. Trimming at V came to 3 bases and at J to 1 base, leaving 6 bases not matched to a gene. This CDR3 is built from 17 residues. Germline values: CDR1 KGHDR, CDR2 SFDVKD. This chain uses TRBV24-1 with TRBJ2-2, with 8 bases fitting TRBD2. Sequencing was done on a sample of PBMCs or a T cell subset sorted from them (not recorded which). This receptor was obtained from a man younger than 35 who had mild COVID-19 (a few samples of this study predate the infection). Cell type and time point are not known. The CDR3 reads CATSDRAGAKNTGELFF. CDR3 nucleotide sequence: TGTGCCACCAGTGATCGAGCGGGGGCGAAGAACACCGGGGAGCTGTTTTTT.